This TCR beta chain was documented in a study of PD-L1 blockade in urothelial cancer. The wider study: Analyzed time points were 3 weeks (second dose) and 6 weeks after therapy began.

Time point specified: pretreatment peripheral blood. The CDR3 length is 17 residues. The V gene's germline CDR1 is SGHRS and CDR2 YFSETQ. Unmatched junction bases numbered 9, after V lost 2 bases and J lost 1 base. In its sample, this clone was seen once. Every PCR was spiked with synthetic TCR analog templates. Generated by immunoSEQ multiplex PCR, the TCRdb table keeps only in-frame clones and is missing some. This repertoire shows 70,000 to 80,000 clones, 85% found once; its top ten account for about 6.2%. The V gene is TRBV5-1, the J gene TRBJ1-1, with 9 bases matching TRBD1. The starting material was PBMCs, obtained around atezolizumab (anti-PD-L1) treatment. This TCR came from a man aged 40-50 years with urothelial cancer. The CDR3 spells CASSFLGQGHKNTEAFF. The CDR3 DNA reads as TGCGCCAGCAGCTTCCTGGGACAGGGCCACAAGAACACTGAAGCTTTCTTT.